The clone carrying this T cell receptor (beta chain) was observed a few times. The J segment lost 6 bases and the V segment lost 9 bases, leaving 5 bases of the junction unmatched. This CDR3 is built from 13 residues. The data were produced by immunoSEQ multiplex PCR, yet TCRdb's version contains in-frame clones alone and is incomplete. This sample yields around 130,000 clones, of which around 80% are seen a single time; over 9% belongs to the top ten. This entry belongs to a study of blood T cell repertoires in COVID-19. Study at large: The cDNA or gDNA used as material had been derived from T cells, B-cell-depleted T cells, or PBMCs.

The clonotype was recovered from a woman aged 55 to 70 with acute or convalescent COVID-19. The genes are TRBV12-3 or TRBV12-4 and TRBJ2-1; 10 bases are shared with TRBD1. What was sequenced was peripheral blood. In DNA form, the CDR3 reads TGTGCCAGTCGGGGGACAGGGGCCAATGAGCAGTTCTTC. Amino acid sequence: CASRGTGANEQFF.